This T cell receptor beta chain was captured by sequencing in a study of metastatic and nonmetastatic thyroid tumors. Across the study: Comparative analysis of repertoires was undertaken across blood and tumor or nodule tissue obtained from malignant and benign thyroid patients. The study's findings and limits: It was reportedly found that TCR beta diversity was significantly higher in malignant thyroid tumors than in benign nodules, a difference seen in both blood and tumor samples.

In its sample, this clone was seen many times. The antigen is not known. Per the authors' pipeline: Researchers built a distant-metastasis classifier for papillary thyroid cancer that drew on CDR3 differences across clinicopathological groups. With MiXCR, TCRdb reprocessed the PCR reads. These V and J calls are TCRdb output, not the study's own analysis. The data show around 64,000 clones, less than 5% seen once. Not a single patient had been given any form of treatment at any point before undergoing thyroid surgery. Input material: blood. This receptor was obtained from a female donor with papillary thyroid cancer or a benign thyroid nodule (not recorded which). Some clones in this sample may be carry-over from other donors' samples.

The CDR3 sequence is CASSGDSEKLFF. CDR3 sequence (DNA): TGTGCCAGCAGCGGGGACAGTGAAAAACTGTTTTTT. This chain joins TRBV6-1 and TRBJ1-4, with 7 bases fitting TRBD1. The CDR3 is made up of 12 amino acids. With 6 bases clipped from V and 7 bases from J, the junction kept 2 bases outside the gene matches. The germline gives CDR1 MNHNS, CDR2 SASEGT.